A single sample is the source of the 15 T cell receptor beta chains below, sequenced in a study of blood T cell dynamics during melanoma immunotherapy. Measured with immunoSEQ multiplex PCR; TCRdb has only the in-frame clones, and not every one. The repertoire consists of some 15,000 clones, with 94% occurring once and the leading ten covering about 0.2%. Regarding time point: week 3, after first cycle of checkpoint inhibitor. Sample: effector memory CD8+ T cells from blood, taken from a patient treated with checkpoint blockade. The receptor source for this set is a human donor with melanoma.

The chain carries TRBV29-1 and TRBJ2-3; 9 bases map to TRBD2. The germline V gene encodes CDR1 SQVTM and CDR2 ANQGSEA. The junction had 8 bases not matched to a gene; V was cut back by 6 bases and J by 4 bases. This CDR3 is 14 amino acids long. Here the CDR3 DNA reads TGCAGCGTCGTGGGGCTAGCGGGGTCAGATACGCAGTATTTT. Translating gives CSVVGLAGSDTQYF.

The CDR3 loop is CASSEGSGGDNQPQHF. DNA of the CDR3: TGTGCCAGCAGCGAGGGTTCCGGGGGTGACAATCAGCCCCAGCATTTT. V usage is TRBV9 and J usage is TRBJ1-5; D might be TRBD1 (5 bases). CDR1 and CDR2 (germline): SGDLS, YYNGEE. CDR3 length: 16 residues. V lost 3 bases and J lost 3, with 16 bases in between.

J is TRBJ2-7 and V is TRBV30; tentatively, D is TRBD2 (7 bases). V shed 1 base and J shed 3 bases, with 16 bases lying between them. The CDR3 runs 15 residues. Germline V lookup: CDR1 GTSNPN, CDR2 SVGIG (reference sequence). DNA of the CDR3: TGTGCCTGGAGTGGGAGGGGGAGGGCGAGCTACGAGCAGTACTTC. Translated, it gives CAWSGRGRASYEQYF.

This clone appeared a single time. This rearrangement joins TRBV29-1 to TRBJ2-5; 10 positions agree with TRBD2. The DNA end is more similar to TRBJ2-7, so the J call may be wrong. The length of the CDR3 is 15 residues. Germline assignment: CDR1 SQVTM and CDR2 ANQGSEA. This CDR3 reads CSAEGASGGSYEQYF. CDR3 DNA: TGCAGCGCCGAGGGGGCTAGCGGGGGCTCCTACGAGCAGTACTTC.

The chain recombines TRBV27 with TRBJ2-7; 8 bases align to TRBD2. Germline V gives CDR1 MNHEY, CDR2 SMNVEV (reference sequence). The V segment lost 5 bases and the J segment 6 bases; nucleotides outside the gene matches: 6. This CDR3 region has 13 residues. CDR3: CASSPGGVGEQYF. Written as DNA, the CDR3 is TGTGCCAGCAGTCCCGGGGGGGTGGGCGAGCAGTACTTC.

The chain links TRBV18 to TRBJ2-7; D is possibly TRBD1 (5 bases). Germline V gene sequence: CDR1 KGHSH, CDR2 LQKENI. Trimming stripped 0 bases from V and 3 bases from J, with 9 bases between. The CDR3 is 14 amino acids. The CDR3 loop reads CASSPPDKFYEQYF. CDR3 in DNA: TGTGCCAGCTCACCACCGGACAAATTCTACGAGCAGTACTTC.

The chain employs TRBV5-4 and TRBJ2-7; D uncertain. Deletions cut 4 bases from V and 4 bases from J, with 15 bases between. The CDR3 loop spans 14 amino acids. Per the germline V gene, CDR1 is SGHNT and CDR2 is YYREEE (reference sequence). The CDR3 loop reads CASSADGSGYEQYF. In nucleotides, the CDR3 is TGTGCCAGCAGCGCGGACGGGTCTGGGTACGAGCAGTACTTC.

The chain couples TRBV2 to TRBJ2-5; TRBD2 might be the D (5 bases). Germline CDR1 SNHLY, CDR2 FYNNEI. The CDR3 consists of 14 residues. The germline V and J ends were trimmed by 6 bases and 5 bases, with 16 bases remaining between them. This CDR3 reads CASSVRPRGETQYF. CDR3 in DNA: TGTGCCAGCAGCGTCAGACCCCGGGGTGAGACCCAGTACTTC.

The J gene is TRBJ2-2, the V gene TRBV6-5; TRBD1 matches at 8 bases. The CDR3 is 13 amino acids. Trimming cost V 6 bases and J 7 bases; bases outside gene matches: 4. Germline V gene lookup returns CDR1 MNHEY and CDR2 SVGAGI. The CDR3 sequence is CASSPTGVGELFF. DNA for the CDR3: TGTGCCAGCAGCCCGACAGGGGTCGGGGAGCTGTTTTTT.

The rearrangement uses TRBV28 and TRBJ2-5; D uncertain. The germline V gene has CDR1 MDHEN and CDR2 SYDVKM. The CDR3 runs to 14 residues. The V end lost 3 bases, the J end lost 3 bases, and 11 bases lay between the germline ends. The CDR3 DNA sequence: TGTGCCAGCAGTTTTGGTATGCCTGAAGAGACCCAGTACTTC. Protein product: CASSFGMPEETQYF.

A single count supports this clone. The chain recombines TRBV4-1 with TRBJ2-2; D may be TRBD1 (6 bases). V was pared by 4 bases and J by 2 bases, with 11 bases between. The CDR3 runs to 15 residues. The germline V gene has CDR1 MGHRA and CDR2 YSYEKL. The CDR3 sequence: CASSLQGPNTGELFF. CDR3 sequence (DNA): TGCGCCAGCAGCCTGCAGGGGCCTAACACCGGGGAGCTGTTTTTT.

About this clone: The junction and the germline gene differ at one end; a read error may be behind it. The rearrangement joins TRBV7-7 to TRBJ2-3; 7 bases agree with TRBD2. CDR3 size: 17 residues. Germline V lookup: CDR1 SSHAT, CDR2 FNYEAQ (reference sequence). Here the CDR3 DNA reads TGTGCTAGCAGCCGAGTGGGAGGGAGGGCGACGACAGATACGCAGTATTTT. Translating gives CASSRVGGRATTDTQYF.

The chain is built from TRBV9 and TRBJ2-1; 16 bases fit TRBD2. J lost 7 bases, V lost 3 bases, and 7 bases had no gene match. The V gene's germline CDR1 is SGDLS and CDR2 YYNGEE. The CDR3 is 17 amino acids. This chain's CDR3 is CASSGPGTSGRGNEQFF. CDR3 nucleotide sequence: TGTGCCAGCAGCGGTCCCGGGACTAGCGGGAGGGGTAATGAGCAGTTCTTC.

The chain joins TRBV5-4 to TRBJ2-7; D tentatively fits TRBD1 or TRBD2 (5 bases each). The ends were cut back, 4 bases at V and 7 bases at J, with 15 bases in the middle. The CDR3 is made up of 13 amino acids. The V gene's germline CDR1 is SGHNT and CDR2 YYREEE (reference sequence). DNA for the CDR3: TGTGCCAGCAGCCCCCGCTTGGGGGAGGAGCAGTACTTC. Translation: CASSPRLGEEQYF.

CDR3 in DNA: TGTGCCAGCAGCGTAGGGGGAAAGGTATCTGGAGAAAACATTCAGTACTTC. Its protein product is CASSVGGKVSGENIQYF. The chain links TRBV9 to TRBJ2-4; D is undetermined. Germline lookup yields CDR1 SGDLS and CDR2 YYNGEE. The CDR3 totals 17 residues. Trimming pared 0 bases from V and 5 bases from J, leaving 18 bases between.